This T cell receptor (beta chain) was profiled in a study of Ad26.COV2.S vaccination and SARS-CoV-2 variants (dated by TCRdb to 2020 to 2022). Turning to the overall study: Donors in the vaccine arm were drawn from COV1001, a multicentre, randomized, double-blind, placebo-controlled phase I-IIa trial testing Ad26.COV2.S in healthy adults. TCRbeta repertoire sequencing was used to assess the specificity and breadth of SARS-CoV-2-reactive T cell receptors after Ad26.COV2.S vaccination. Ad26.COV2.S was administered intramuscularly at 5 x 10^10 or 1 x 10^11 viral particles, either as a single shot or as two shots given 56 days apart. The TCR-sequenced set comprised around 32 samples: some 20 Ad26.COV2.S vaccine recipients, 5 placebo recipients and 8 SARS-CoV-2 convalescent individuals. Investigators remained blinded to trial group allocation during experiments and outcome assessment. Trial participants were randomized into five groups of five: low-dose or high-dose Ad26.COV2.S given once or twice, or placebo on both occasions.

A remark on this clone: No cognate antigen has been identified for it. Base qualities are not recorded, but no much larger clone differs from it by a single base.

Study-wide conclusions, independent of this receptor: It was noted by the authors that total T cell responses may have been underestimated by the TCR breadth and depth analyses. After vaccination, substantial breadth of spike-specific CD8+ and CD4+ T cell responses was reported. Comparable non-spike TCR breadth was observed between vaccine and placebo recipients, consistent with only spike being contained in the vaccine. The study lacked the statistical power to compare responses across vaccine doses or regimens. Compared with placebo recipients, Ad26.COV2.S recipients showed higher spike-specific TCR breadth (P = 0.0014).

Explained via the paper, the treatment or condition label denotes: around 19 received Ad26.COV2.S at low or high dose, single or two shots; roughly 5 received placebo; per-sample allocation not given. Repertoires of vaccine and placebo recipients were sequenced from samples taken on day 63 after the first injection. Between 29 July and 7 August 2020, Cohort 1b enrolled 25 adults aged 18-55 years at one site in Boston, USA. As a vaccine, Ad26.COV2.S was a replication-incompetent adenovirus type 26 vector that expressed a prefusion-stabilized SARS-CoV-2 spike protein derived from the original Wuhan strain. The immunoSEQ Assay was used to sequence TCRbeta CDR3 regions. After extraction, genomic DNA underwent amplification by bias-controlled multiplex PCR, followed by high-throughput sequencing. Per the original workflow: To quantify the absolute abundance of every unique TCRbeta CDR3 region, sequences were collapsed and filtered. T cell fraction was estimated by normalizing TCRbeta template counts to usable DNA, with usable DNA measured through amplification of reference genes found in all nucleated cells. Repertoire TCRs were annotated as SARS-CoV-2-specific when V gene, CDR3 amino acid sequence and J gene were exactly matched to a known reactive TCR set. MIRA supplied the reference SARS-CoV-2 TCR set, which was filtered for enrichment in COVID-19-positive ImmuneCODE repertoires so that public or cross-reactive TCRs were removed. Using the MIRA antigens, annotated TCRs were further analysed by specific ORF or by position within an ORF. Breadth was defined as annotated unique rearrangements over total unique productive rearrangements; depth was the summed frequency of those rearrangements. Two-sided Wilcoxon rank-sum tests were used to compare TCR breadth between groups. TCRdb took this table from immuneACCESS and kept in-frame rearrangements with V and J called. Such tables lack part of the clones; where checked against another copy, unresolved V genes explain under half of the gap, and the rest is unexplained. The V and J calls and clone size were taken over from that table, and D and trimming were inferred from the DNA. The sample includes 440,000 or so clones, with 90% observed a single time. The ten largest clones capture more than 3.5% of the sample.

From the cysteine up to the phenylalanine, the CDR3 has a length of 13 residues. Only the CDR3 portion is preserved as DNA: 39 bases, with reading frame beginning at the first base. V is pared back by 4 bases and J by 6 bases, with 13 bases lying between the germline termini. Looking up the germline V gene yields CDR1 MDHEN and CDR2 SYDVKM. This specimen consisted of peripheral blood, obtained in a trial of Ad26.COV2.S vaccine versus placebo. The TCR comes from a person between 18 and 65 years old who received the Ad26.COV2.S COVID-19 vaccine or a placebo. This receptor chain uses TRBV28 and TRBJ2-7; the D gene is perhaps TRBD1 or TRBD2, each of them matching over 5 bases. This receptor carries the CDR3 CASSSGGIGEQYF. The DNA sequence is as follows: TGTGCCAGCAGTTCTGGGGGTATCGGCGAGCAGTACTTC.